The clone carrying this T cell receptor (beta chain) was counted a few times. Its antigen is still unknown. The sample belongs to a study of beta chain features in type 1 diabetes. Points from the study as a whole: Reads derived from cDNA could over-represent cells showing high TCR expression. Researchers report that Type 1 diabetes patients had moderately but significantly shorter TCRB CDR3s across all four CD4+ subsets.

CDR1 and CDR2 from the germline V gene are MNHEY and SVGAGI. Trimming stripped 7 bases from V and 0 bases from J, with 11 bases between. The CDR3 has 14 residues. The study reverse transcribed the entire isolated RNA, so it sequenced expressed TCRB transcripts. Per sample, stem cell-like memory T cell libraries averaged around 1 million reads. Assay: immunoSEQ multiplex PCR; the TCRdb copy retains only in-frame clones and omits some. The sample carries tens of thousands of clones, under 35% recorded once. The receptor comes from a woman between 18 and 29 years old in good health. The chain links TRBV6-5 to TRBJ2-3, with a possible D match to TRBD1 (6 bases). The sequenced sample consisted of stem cell memory CD4+ T cells from blood. CDR3 coding DNA: TGTGCCAGCAAACCGGGACAAAGCACAGATACGCAGTATTTT. Translating it yields CASKPGQSTDTQYF.